Presented here are 12 T cell receptor beta chains from one specimen sequenced in a study of blood T cell repertoires in COVID-19. Produced via immunoSEQ multiplex PCR; TCRdb's table is partial and in-frame only. Here the sample spans approximately 200,000 clones, about 84% being singletons. Source material: peripheral blood. These receptors were collected from a person between 65 and 80 years old with COVID-19, enrolled during active disease.

The chain joins TRBV7-2 to TRBJ2-7, with 9 bases matching TRBD1. Germline V gene data show CDR1 as SGHTA and CDR2 as FQGNSA. This CDR3 contains 15 residues. With 3 bases clipped from V and 2 bases from J, the junction kept 5 bases outside the gene matches. The CDR3, as DNA: TGTGCCAGCAGCTTCACCGGGACAGGGACCTACGAGCAGTACTTC. Its translation: CASSFTGTGTYEQYF.

The rearrangement joins TRBV28 to TRBJ2-7, with D perhaps TRBD1 (5 bases). V gave up 7 bases and J gave up 1 base, with 14 bases separating them. Germline values: CDR1 MDHEN, CDR2 SYDVKM. This CDR3 spans 14 amino acids. CDR3 sequence (DNA): TGTGCCAGCACCAAAGGGGTATCATCCTACGAGCAGTACTTC. Translated, it gives CASTKGVSSYEQYF.

This clone has just one count. Since no conserved phenylalanine or tryptophan closes the CDR3, a read error is the likely cause. The limits of the CDR3 on the DNA are not certain, so only TCRdb's listed CDR3 is given. J is TRBJ1-1 and V is TRBV19; the D call in the table, TRBD1, was not verified against the DNA. From germline, CDR1 is LNHDA and CDR2 SQIVND (reference sequence). The CDR3 spans 11 residues, counting both ends. The CDR3 region is CASSTSRGLNL.

The chain couples TRBV7-9 to TRBJ1-4, with 9 bases lining up with TRBD1. V was pared by 8 bases and J by 7 bases, with 11 bases of the junction left unmatched. The CDR3 sequence is 15 residues long. Germline-derived CDR1 and CDR2 are SEHNR and FQNEAQ (reference sequence). CDR3 in amino acids: CASVDRRQGVEKLFF. For the CDR3, the DNA is TGTGCCAGCGTTGACCGCCGACAGGGGGTTGAAAAACTGTTTTTT.

This chain links TRBV12-5 with TRBJ2-1; 8 positions match TRBD2. The J segment lost 0 bases and the V segment lost 5 bases, leaving 21 bases of the junction unmatched. Germline CDR1 reads LGHNT; CDR2 reads FRNRAP. The CDR3 totals 21 residues. CDR3 residues: CASGAPSLSGTPSPSYNEQFF. Written as DNA, the CDR3 is TGTGCTAGTGGTGCCCCCTCCCTTAGCGGGACTCCGAGTCCCTCCTACAATGAGCAGTTCTTC.

This chain links TRBV9 with TRBJ2-3; no firm D call. V shed 7 bases and J shed 1 base, with 10 bases lying between them. The CDR3 spans 13 residues. Germline V lookup: CDR1 SGDLS, CDR2 YYNGEE. The CDR3 DNA follows: TGTGCCAGCCTGGCGGTAGGCACAGATACGCAGTATTTT. The encoded protein is CASLAVGTDTQYF.

This clone was picked up a small number of times. DNA of the CDR3: TGCGCCAGCAGCTTATTAGAAGATACGCAGTATTTT. Its translation is CASSLLEDTQYF. The chain recombines TRBV5-1 with TRBJ2-3; D uncertain. Germline lookup yields CDR1 SGHRS and CDR2 YFSETQ. This CDR3 spans 12 amino acids. With 2 bases removed from V and 5 bases from J, the gap between germline ends came to 6 bases.

The chain couples TRBV3-1 (or the pseudogene TRBV3-2) to TRBJ2-3; D gene uncertain. V was clipped by 10 bases and J by 3 bases, with 11 bases between them. This CDR3 spans 12 amino acids. The germline gives CDR1 LGHDT, CDR2 YNNKEL (reference sequence). The CDR3 loop is CATRVGTDTQYF. The DNA of the CDR3 is TGTGCCACCCGGGTAGGTACAGATACGCAGTATTTT.

This chain links TRBV12-2 with TRBJ1-4; TRBD1, the D gene given by the table, was not confirmed from the DNA. TRBV12-2 is a pseudogene segment. The CDR3 consists of 17 residues. CDR3: CASRLGDRGLLSEKLFF. CDR3 coding DNA: TGTGCAAGTCGCTTAGGGGACAGGGGGCTTTTGAGTGAAAAACTGTTTTTT.

The chain joins TRBV6-1 to TRBJ2-1; 7 nucleotides agree with TRBD2. V shed 4 bases and J 4 bases; nucleotides not matched to a gene: 10. The CDR3 totals 16 residues. CDR1 and CDR2 (germline): MNHNS, SASEGT. CDR3 loop: CASSVVAGAQYNEQFF. Written as DNA, the CDR3 is TGTGCCAGCAGTGTGGTGGCGGGAGCTCAGTACAATGAGCAGTTCTTC.

The V call is TRBV19, the J call TRBJ1-2, with 12 bases that match TRBD1. V shed 8 bases and J 6 bases; nucleotides not matched to a gene: 13. The CDR3 has 16 amino acids. CDR1 LNHDA and CDR2 SQIVND come from the germline V gene (reference sequence). The CDR3 is CASRNIPGTGGDGYTF. The CDR3 nucleotides read TGTGCCAGTCGAAATATTCCCGGGACAGGGGGCGATGGCTACACCTTC. Together with reference TRBV19 and TRBJ1-2, the CDR3 gives the full variable domain: DGGITQSPKYLFRKEGQNVTLSCEQNLNHDAMYWYRQDPGQGLRLIYYSQIVNDFQKGDIAEGYSVSREKKESFPLTVTSAQKNPTAFYLCASRNIPGTGGDGYTFGSGTRLTVV.

J is TRBJ1-5 and V is TRBV6-2 or TRBV6-3; 7 nucleotides align to TRBD1. With V trimmed by 2 bases and J by 0 bases, 4 bases remained unmatched. Germline V gene sequence: CDR1 MNHEY, CDR2 SVGEGT. The CDR3 has 16 amino acids. The DNA for the CDR3 is TGTGCCAGCAGTTACGCGGGACAGACTAGCAATCAGCCCCAGCATTTT. Encoded protein: CASSYAGQTSNQPQHF.